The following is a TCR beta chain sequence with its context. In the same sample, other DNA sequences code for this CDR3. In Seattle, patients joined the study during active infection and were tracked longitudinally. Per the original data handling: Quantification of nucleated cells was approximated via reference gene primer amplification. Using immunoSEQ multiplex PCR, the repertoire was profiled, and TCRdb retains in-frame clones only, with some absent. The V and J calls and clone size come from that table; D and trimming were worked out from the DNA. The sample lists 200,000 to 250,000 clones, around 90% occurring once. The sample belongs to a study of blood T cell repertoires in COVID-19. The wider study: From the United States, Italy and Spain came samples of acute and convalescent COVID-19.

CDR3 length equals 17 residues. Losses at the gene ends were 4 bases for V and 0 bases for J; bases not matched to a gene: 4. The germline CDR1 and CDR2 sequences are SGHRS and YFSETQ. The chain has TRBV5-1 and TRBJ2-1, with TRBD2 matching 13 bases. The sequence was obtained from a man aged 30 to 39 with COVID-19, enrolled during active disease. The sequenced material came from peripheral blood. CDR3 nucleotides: TGCGCCAGCAGCCCCAGACTAGCGGGGGGCTCCTACAATGAGCAGTTCTTC. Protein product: CASSPRLAGGSYNEQFF.